A selection of T cell receptor beta chains follows, all from one sample in a study of blood T cell repertoires in COVID-19. Only in-frame clones appear in the TCRdb table, and some are missing; sequencing was by immunoSEQ multiplex PCR. The sample includes roughly 100,000 clones, roughly 92% of them seen just once. Sequencing input: peripheral blood. The receptors shown here come from a woman in her fifties or sixties with COVID-19, enrolled during active disease. Each CDR3 is given with its conserved first and last residue. A D gene is named only where the DNA matches it firmly.

V gene	D gene	J gene	CDR3 length	CDR3 protein
TRBV11-3	TRBD2	TRBJ2-1	16	CASSLGAGGPYNEQFF
TRBV3-1/TRBV3-2	-	TRBJ2-3	17	CASSLGGRGELTGTQYF
TRBV6-5	-	TRBJ1-2	12	CASSSENYGYTF
TRBV4-3	-	TRBJ1-1	15	CASSPMTWPGTEAFF
TRBV19	TRBD1	TRBJ2-3	14	CASSMNRGVGTQYF
TRBV12-5	-	TRBJ1-4	12	CASGSEAEKLFF
TRBV7-2	-	TRBJ2-1	16	CASSLDPSSSYNEQFF
TRBV3-1/TRBV3-2	-	TRBJ1-3	16	CASSPGWAYSGNTIYF
TRBV10-2	-	TRBJ1-3	16	CASGRERGSSGNTIYF
TRBV15	TRBD1	TRBJ1-2	18	CATSRDQFSGGRNYGYTF
TRBV6-5	-	TRBJ2-3	16	CASSSSRQGFRDTQYF
TRBV2	TRBD1	TRBJ1-3	15	CASGGQGFSGNTIYF
TRBV18	-	TRBJ2-1	14	CASSLTFQVNEQFF
TRBV20-1	-	TRBJ1-2	11	CSAVRVRGYTF
TRBV10-3	-	TRBJ2-1	12	CATAGQYNEQFF
TRBV4-1	-	TRBJ1-3	17	CASSQEVTRSSGNTIYF
TRBV29-1	TRBD1	TRBJ1-5	13	CSVLQGGNQPQHF
TRBV5-6	-	TRBJ1-1	14	CASSSRWGRIEAFF
TRBV11-3	-	TRBJ1-1	12	CASAGPGEKAFF
TRBV14	-	TRBJ1-2	13	CASSYTNNYGYTF
TRBV7-9	-	TRBJ2-3	17	CASSSPFRGVGTDTQYF
TRBV12-5	-	TRBJ1-3	13	CASGLTSGNTIYF
TRBV3-1/TRBV3-2	-	TRBJ2-2	15	CASSQQWRGTGELFF
TRBV4-1	-	TRBJ1-5	13	CASSQERDQPQHF